The entry below describes one TCR beta chain. This specimen belongs to a study of blood T cell repertoires in COVID-19. The wider study: The analysed material was cDNA or gDNA that came from T cells, B-cell-depleted T cells, or PBMCs.

CDR1 and CDR2 (germline): LNHDA, SQIVND (reference sequence). V trimming: 7 bases; J trimming: 0 bases; junction bases outside the gene matches: 8. The CDR3 runs 16 residues. The data were produced by immunoSEQ multiplex PCR, yet TCRdb's version contains in-frame clones alone and is incomplete. The sample lists 65,000 to 75,000 clones, 78% occurring once. The chain carries TRBV19 and TRBJ2-2, with 7 positions matching TRBD1. Sequencing input: peripheral blood. The receptor was derived from a human donor in a cohort sampled during active COVID-19. The CDR3, as DNA: TGTGCCAGTATCTCCCAGGGGACAGCGAACACCGGGGAGCTGTTTTTT. Protein sequence: CASISQGTANTGELFF.